This T cell receptor (beta chain) was obtained from a study of T cells in Graves' hyperthyroidism and ophthalmopathy. Overall study findings and caveats: The model's output predicted ophthalmopathy at a median of roughly 6.9 months prior to onset. A model of 13 V-J pairs discriminated ophthalmopathy from stable hyperthyroidism.

The CDR3 length is 15 residues. V shed 2 bases and J shed 5 bases, with 16 bases lying between them. CDR1 is SNHLY and CDR2 is FYNNEI in the germline V gene. This clonotype was detected many times. Its antigen is undetermined. RNA transcripts served as the template for amplifying TCR beta CDR3 regions. HTBI primers drove first-round RT-PCR of the TCR CDR3. TCRdb independently ran MiXCR on the multiplex PCR reads; one entry per CDR3 protein. This sample carries roughly 350,000 distinct CDR3 sequences, approximately 14% of them seen once, and the ten largest clones take roughly 35%. Clinical symptoms, serum thyroxine and TRAb, thyroid ultrasound and orbital computed tomography together formed the diagnostic basis.

Material for sequencing was blood. The clonotype was recovered from a woman between 40 and 50 years old with Graves' ophthalmopathy. The V gene is TRBV2, the J gene TRBJ2-7; D call uncertain. CDR3 in amino acids: CASSESPRPPHEQYF. CDR3 nucleotides: TGTGCCAGCAGTGAATCCCCCAGGCCGCCCCACGAGCAGTACTTC. Using reference TRBV2 and TRBJ2-7 for the parts outside the CDR3, the full variable domain is EPEVTQTPSHQVTQMGQEVILRCVPISNHLYFYWYRQILGQKVEFLVSFYNNEISEKSEIFDDQFSVERPDGSNFTLKIRSTKLEDSAMYFCASSESPRPPHEQYFGPGTRLTVT.